This T cell receptor beta chain was identified during a study of monozygotic twins with inflammatory bowel disease. Whole-study results and caveats: Varying immunosuppressive regimens may have increased patient repertoire variability. Twins with IBD were found to have lower TCRbeta diversity (inverse Simpson) than healthy co-twins. Nothing supported a single strong signal or clonotype that was associated with IBD.

TCRdb re-called the 5' RACE reads and catalogs CDR3 proteins one per entry, DNA excluded. The sample totals about 160,000 distinct CDR3 sequences; its top ten clones hold about 7.4%. The CDR3 has 13 amino acids. The germline V gene encodes CDR1 GTSNPN and CDR2 SVGIG (reference sequence). As for this clonotype: Antigen unknown.

Input material: blood. The sequence was obtained from a human donor with ulcerative colitis or Crohn's disease, or a healthy co-twin of an affected twin (not recorded which). The rearrangement links TRBV30 to TRBJ2-2; TCRdb's assignment of TRBD2 cannot be checked, as there is no DNA. The CDR3 protein is CAWETQGGGELFF. Looking up the rest from reference TRBV30 and TRBJ2-2 gives the full variable domain: SQTIHQWPATLVQPVGSPLSLECTVEGTSNPNLYWYRQAAGRGLQLLFYSVGIGQISSEVPQNLSASRPQDRQFILSSKKLLLSDSGFYLCAWETQGGGELFFGEGSRLTVL.